These 8 T cell receptor beta chains came from one sample sequenced in a study of cytomegalovirus exposure and HLA in healthy donors. The PCR made use of 60 Vbeta and 13 Jbeta primers. TCRdb's copy holds only in-frame clones and misses some; the assay was immunoSEQ multiplex PCR. This repertoire includes more than 70,000 clones. The sequencing sample was made of PBMCs. The receptors derive from a woman in her fifties or sixties in good health and CMV-seronegative.

The chain links TRBV11-3 to TRBJ1-5; unclear D gene. Per germline, CDR1 SGHNT and CDR2 YENEEA. The CDR3 spans 16 residues. Trimming removed 2 bases from V and 2 bases from J, with 13 bases in between. For the CDR3, the DNA is TGTGCCAGCAGCTTATGGGCTCCAGTCCGCAATCAGCCCCAGCATTTT. This sequence encodes CASSLWAPVRNQPQHF.

This chain links TRBV28 with TRBJ2-5; D not resolved. Germline lookup yields CDR1 MDHEN and CDR2 SYDVKM. V lost 5 bases, J lost 2 bases, and 3 bases lay in between. This CDR3 contains 11 residues. The CDR3 here is CASSLQETQYF. The CDR3 DNA is TGTGCCAGCAGTCTTCAAGAGACCCAGTACTTC.

This chain uses TRBV4-2 with TRBJ2-1, with 13 bases identical to TRBD2. The CDR3 loop spans 18 amino acids. V was pared by 0 bases and J by 4 bases, with 6 bases of the junction left unmatched. Germline V CDR1 and CDR2: LGHNA, YNFKEQ. The CDR3 bases are TGTGCCAGCAGCCAAGATCGGGGACTAGCGGGGTCATACAATGAGCAGTTCTTC. Translating it yields CASSQDRGLAGSYNEQFF.

The rearrangement uses TRBV5-1 and TRBJ2-3, with 16 bases aligning to TRBD2. Germline V gene data show CDR1 as SGHRS and CDR2 as YFSETQ. Trimming cost V 4 bases and J 7 bases; bases outside gene matches: 15. The CDR3 loop spans 19 amino acids. This CDR3 reads CASSPNPGLAGGERNTQYF. In DNA form, the CDR3 reads TGCGCCAGCAGCCCGAACCCGGGACTAGCGGGAGGGGAGCGGAATACGCAGTATTTT. The variable domain in full, with the rest retrieved from reference TRBV5-1 and TRBJ2-3, is KAGVTQTPRYLIKTRGQQVTLSCSPISGHRSVSWYQQTPGQGLQFLFEYFSETQRNKGNFPGRFSGRQFSNSRSEMNVSTLELGDSALYLCASSPNPGLAGGERNTQYFGPGTRLTVL.

Judged by frequency, this clone is medium-sized. The rearrangement uses TRBV5-4 and TRBJ1-2, with a tentative D call TRBD1 (5 bases). Trimming shortened V by 4 bases and J by 7 bases, and 14 bases separated the two germline ends. CDR1 SGHNT and CDR2 YYREEE come from the germline V gene (reference sequence). The CDR3 loop spans 13 amino acids. The DNA of the CDR3 is TGTGCCAGCAGCCGACAGTTCCTGGCTGGCTACACCTTC. This gives the protein CASSRQFLAGYTF.

The chain links TRBV4-2 to TRBJ2-5; 13 bases are a match to TRBD2. Germline V lookup: CDR1 LGHNA, CDR2 YNFKEQ. This CDR3 region has 18 residues. With 3 bases clipped from V and 4 bases from J, the junction kept 11 bases outside the gene matches. CDR3 sequence: CASSHGLAGVGGGETQYF. The CDR3, as DNA: TGTGCCAGCAGCCACGGACTAGCGGGAGTAGGGGGTGGAGAGACCCAGTACTTC.

The chain joins TRBV6-5 to TRBJ1-2, with D perhaps matching TRBD1 (5 bases). The V gene's germline CDR1 is MNHEY and CDR2 SVGAGI. CDR3 size: 15 residues. The ends were cut back, 6 bases at V and 4 bases at J, with 18 bases in the middle. Written as DNA, the CDR3 is TGTGCCAGCAGAACTCCTTTAGGGGTGGGCTATGGCTACACCTTC. Translating it yields CASRTPLGVGYGYTF.

CDR3 in amino acids: CASSSAGGSSYNEQFF. The DNA for the CDR3 is TGTGCCAGCAGTTCAGCGGGAGGTTCCTCCTACAATGAGCAGTTCTTC. The chain combines TRBV6-6 with TRBJ2-1, with TRBD2 matching over 9 bases. This CDR3 has 16 residues. V lost 4 bases, J lost 0 bases, and 4 bases stayed unmatched. Per the germline V gene, CDR1 is MNHNY and CDR2 is SVGAGI (reference sequence).